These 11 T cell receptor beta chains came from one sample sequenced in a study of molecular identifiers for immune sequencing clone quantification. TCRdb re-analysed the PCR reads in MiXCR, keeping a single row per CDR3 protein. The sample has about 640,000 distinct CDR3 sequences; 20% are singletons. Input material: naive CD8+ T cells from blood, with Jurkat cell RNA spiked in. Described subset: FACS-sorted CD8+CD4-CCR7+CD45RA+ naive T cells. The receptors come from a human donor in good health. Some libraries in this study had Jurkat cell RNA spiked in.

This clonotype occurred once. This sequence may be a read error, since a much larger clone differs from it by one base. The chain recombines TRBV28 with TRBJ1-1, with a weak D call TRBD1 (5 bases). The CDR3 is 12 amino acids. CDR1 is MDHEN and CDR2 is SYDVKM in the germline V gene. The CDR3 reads CASSLDITGAFF. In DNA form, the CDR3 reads TGTGCCAGCAGTTTGGACATCACTGGAGCTTTCTTT.

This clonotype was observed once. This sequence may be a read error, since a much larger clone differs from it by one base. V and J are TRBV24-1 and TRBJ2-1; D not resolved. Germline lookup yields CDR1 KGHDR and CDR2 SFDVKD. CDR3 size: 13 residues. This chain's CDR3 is CATSDYINNEQLF. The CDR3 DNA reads TGTGCCACCAGTGATTACATAAACAATGAGCAGTTATTC.

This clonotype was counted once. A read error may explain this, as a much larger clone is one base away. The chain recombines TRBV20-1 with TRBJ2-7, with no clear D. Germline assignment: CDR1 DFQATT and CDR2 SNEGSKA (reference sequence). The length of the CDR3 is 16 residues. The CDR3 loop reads CSARGGEAQFFYEQCF. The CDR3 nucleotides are TGCAGTGCTAGAGGAGGTGAGGCACAGTTCTTCTACGAGCAGTGCTTC.

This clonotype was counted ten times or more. CDR3 in DNA: TGCAGTGCTAGACATCCGGGGGACTACGAGCAGTACTTC. Translating it yields CSARHPGDYEQYF. V gene TRBV20-1 combines with J gene TRBJ2-7; tentatively, D is TRBD2 (6 bases). The germline CDR1 and CDR2 sequences are DFQATT and SNEGSKA (reference sequence). Trimming removed 2 bases from V and 3 bases from J, with 11 bases in between. This CDR3 comprises 13 residues.

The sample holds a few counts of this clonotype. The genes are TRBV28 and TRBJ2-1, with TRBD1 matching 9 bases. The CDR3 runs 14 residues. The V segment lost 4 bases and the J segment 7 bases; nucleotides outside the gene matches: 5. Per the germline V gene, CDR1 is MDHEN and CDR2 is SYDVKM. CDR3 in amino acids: CASSSQGAWNEQFF. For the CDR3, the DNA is TGTGCCAGCAGTTCACAGGGGGCGTGGAATGAGCAGTTCTTC.

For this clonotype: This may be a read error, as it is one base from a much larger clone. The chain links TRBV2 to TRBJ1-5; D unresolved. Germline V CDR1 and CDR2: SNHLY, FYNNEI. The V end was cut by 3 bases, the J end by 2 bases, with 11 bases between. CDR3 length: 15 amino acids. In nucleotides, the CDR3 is TGTGCCAGCAGTGAGTTAGTTTATGGCAATCAGCCCCAGCATTTT. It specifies CASSELVYGNQPQHF.

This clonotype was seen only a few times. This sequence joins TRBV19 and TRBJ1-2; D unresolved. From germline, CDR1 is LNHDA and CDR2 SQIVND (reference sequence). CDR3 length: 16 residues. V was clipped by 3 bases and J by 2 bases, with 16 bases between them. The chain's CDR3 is CASSIVPGAGNYGYTF. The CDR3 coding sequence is TGTGCCAGTAGTATCGTCCCGGGCGCTGGGAACTATGGCTACACCTTC.

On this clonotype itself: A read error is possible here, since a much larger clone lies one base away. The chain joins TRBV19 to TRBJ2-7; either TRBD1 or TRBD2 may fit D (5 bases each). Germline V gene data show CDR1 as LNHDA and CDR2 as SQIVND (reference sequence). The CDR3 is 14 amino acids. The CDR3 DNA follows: TGTGCCAGTAGTACCCTAGGTCGGGGCTACGAGCGGTACTTC. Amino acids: CASSTLGRGYERYF.

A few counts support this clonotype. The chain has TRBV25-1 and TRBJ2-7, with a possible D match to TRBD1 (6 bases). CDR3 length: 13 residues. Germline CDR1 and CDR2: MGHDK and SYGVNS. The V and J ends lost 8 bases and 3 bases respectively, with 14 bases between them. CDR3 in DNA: TGTGCCAGCTGTGTCGGCAGGGGCTACGAGCAGTACTTC. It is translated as CASCVGRGYEQYF.

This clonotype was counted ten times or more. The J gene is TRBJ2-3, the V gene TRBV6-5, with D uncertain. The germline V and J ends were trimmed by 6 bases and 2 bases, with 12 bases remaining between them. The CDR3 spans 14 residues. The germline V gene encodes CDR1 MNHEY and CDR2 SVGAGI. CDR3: CASSPGSLTDTQYF. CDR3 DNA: TGTGCCAGCAGCCCTGGTAGCCTCACAGATACGCAGTATTTT.

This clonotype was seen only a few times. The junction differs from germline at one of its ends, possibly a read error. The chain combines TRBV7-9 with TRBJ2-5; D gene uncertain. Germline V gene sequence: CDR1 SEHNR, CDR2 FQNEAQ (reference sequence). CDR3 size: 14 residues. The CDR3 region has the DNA TGTGCCAGCAGCCCCCCCGGGCCCCAAGAGGCCCAGTACTTC. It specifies CASSPPGPQEAQYF.